Below are 19 T cell receptor beta chains sequenced from a single sample in a study of radiotherapy plus CTLA-4 blockade in lung cancer. Using immunoSEQ multiplex PCR, the repertoire was profiled, and TCRdb retains in-frame clones only, with some absent. The repertoire consists of about 51,000 clones, with approximately 80% occurring once and the leading ten covering 2% to 3%. The sample was peripheral blood, taken from a patient treated with radiotherapy plus ipilimumab. Receptors originate from a human donor with non-small cell lung cancer whose response to radiotherapy plus ipilimumab could not be evaluated.

The gene calls are TRBV29-1 and TRBJ2-1; D might be TRBD1 (5 bases). V was shortened by 8 bases and J by 7 bases, with 15 bases between the two germline ends. The CDR3 is 12 amino acids. CDR1 SQVTM and CDR2 ANQGSEA come from the germline V gene. Here the CDR3 DNA reads TGCAGCTTAAGACAGAATTCGAATGAGCAGTTCTTC. This translates into CSLRQNSNEQFF.

The chain couples TRBV7-2 to TRBJ1-2; TRBD1 aligns across 7 bases. Germline CDR1 reads SGHTA; CDR2 reads FQGNSA. The CDR3 spans 15 residues. J was trimmed by 6 bases and V by 5 bases; bases with no gene match: 12. The CDR3 DNA reads as TGTGCCAGCAGCGACTCACAGGGGAGTAGAAATGGCTACACCTTC. This sequence encodes CASSDSQGSRNGYTF. Variable domain in full (rest from reference TRBV7-2 and TRBJ1-2): GAGVSQSPSNKVTEKGKDVELRCDPISGHTALYWYRQSLGQGLEFLIYFQGNSAPDKSGLPSDRFSAERTGGSVSTLTIQRTQQEDSAVYLCASSDSQGSRNGYTFGSGTRLTVV.

This clone occurred a few times. This chain joins TRBV30 and TRBJ2-5; D is possibly TRBD1 (6 bases). The J call may be incorrect, as the DNA end agrees better with TRBJ2-7. The CDR3 runs to 11 residues. Germline V gene sequence: CDR1 GTSNPN, CDR2 SVGIG (reference sequence). The CDR3 here is CAWSVQGEQYF. The CDR3 coding sequence is TGTGCCTGGAGTGTACAGGGCGAGCAGTACTTC.

The V call is TRBV19, the J call TRBJ1-1, with D possibly matching TRBD1 (6 bases). CDR3 size: 16 residues. Germline values: CDR1 LNHDA, CDR2 SQIVND (reference sequence). V was cut by 7 bases and J by 0 bases, with 18 bases left in between. The CDR3 nucleotides are TGTGCCAGTAACGGCCGGGACATGGGGATGAACACTGAAGCTTTCTTT. Translating gives CASNGRDMGMNTEAFF. Full variable domain (missing parts from reference TRBV19 and TRBJ1-1): DGGITQSPKYLFRKEGQNVTLSCEQNLNHDAMYWYRQDPGQGLRLIYYSQIVNDFQKGDIAEGYSVSREKKESFPLTVTSAQKNPTAFYLCASNGRDMGMNTEAFFGQGTRLTVV.

This rearrangement joins TRBV4-2 to TRBJ2-7, with 8 nucleotides matching TRBD1. In germline, CDR1 is LGHNA, CDR2 YNFKEQ. Trimming took 4 bases from V and 4 from J; bases not matched to a gene: 3. This CDR3 region has 13 residues. The DNA of the CDR3 is TGTGCCAGCAGCCGGACAGGGACTTACGAGCAGTACTTC. This gives the protein CASSRTGTYEQYF.

V gene TRBV4-1 combines with J gene TRBJ2-7; 9 nucleotides agree with TRBD2. V lost 0 bases to trimming and J lost 4 bases; unmatched junction nucleotides: 7. The CDR3 extends over 16 amino acids. Germline CDR1 reads MGHRA; CDR2 reads YSYEKL. The CDR3 DNA reads TGCGCCAGCAGCCAAGAAGAGGGCGGGAGGGCGTACGAGCAGTACTTC. Its protein is CASSQEEGGRAYEQYF.

The rearrangement uses TRBV2 and TRBJ1-3; D might be TRBD1 (5 bases). Germline loops: CDR1 SNHLY, CDR2 FYNNEI. This CDR3 has 13 amino acids. The V end lost 5 bases, the J end lost 3 bases, and 8 bases lay between the germline ends. The CDR3 DNA is TGTGCCAGCAGTCCAGGGTTTGGAAACACCATATATTTT. Translation gives CASSPGFGNTIYF.

This clone was found once. This chain joins TRBV5-4 and TRBJ2-2; tentative D call: TRBD2 (6 bases). The V end was cut by 4 bases, the J end by 0 bases, with 10 bases between. CDR3 length: 15 amino acids. CDR1 and CDR2 (germline): SGHNT, YYREEE (reference sequence). For the CDR3, the DNA is TGTGCCAGCAGCCTGGGACTTGCGAACACCGGGGAGCTGTTTTTT. Its protein is CASSLGLANTGELFF.

This chain links TRBV7-2 with TRBJ1-1; D remains ambiguous. V was pared by 5 bases and J by 4 bases, with 11 bases between. CDR1 and CDR2 from the germline V gene are SGHTA and FQGNSA. This CDR3 comprises 13 residues. The CDR3 sequence: CASSPPSSTEAFF. CDR3 DNA: TGTGCCAGCAGCCCCCCGTCCTCCACTGAAGCTTTCTTT.

This clone has more than one count but fewer than ten. The V and J genes are TRBV19 and TRBJ1-5; a weak D match, TRBD1 (6 bases). The CDR3 is 14 amino acids. Germline assignment: CDR1 LNHDA and CDR2 SQIVND (reference sequence). The V gene lost 5 bases and the J gene lost 6 bases, with 14 bases spanning the gap. CDR3 amino acids: CASSFQGYGQPQHF. The CDR3 nucleotides read TGTGCCAGTAGTTTTCAGGGGTATGGTCAGCCCCAGCATTTT.

This clone showed up just once. The rearrangement links TRBV7-9 to TRBJ1-2; maybe TRBD1 (5 bases). This CDR3 spans 15 amino acids. V was cut by 4 bases and J by 8 bases, with 20 bases left in between. Germline V gene lookup returns CDR1 SEHNR and CDR2 FQNEAQ (reference sequence). Here the CDR3 DNA reads TGTGCCAGCAGCTCCTCCGGGACTCAGGGAGAAGGCTACACCTTC. Translated: CASSSSGTQGEGYTF.

The rearrangement uses TRBV7-3 and TRBJ1-1, with 8 positions matching TRBD1. The CDR3 is 13 amino acids. J was trimmed by 7 bases and V by 3 bases; bases with no gene match: 4. Germline assignment: CDR1 SGHTA and CDR2 FQGTGA. The CDR3 loop is CASSFGQGLEAFF. The CDR3 DNA is TGTGCCAGCAGCTTTGGACAGGGACTTGAAGCTTTCTTT.

The chain joins TRBV28 to TRBJ1-4; D might be TRBD1 (5 bases). The germline V and J ends were trimmed by 7 bases and 0 bases, with 15 bases remaining between them. The CDR3 covers 16 residues. Germline loops: CDR1 MDHEN, CDR2 SYDVKM. The CDR3 region is CASKGRGEATNEKLFF. In nucleotides, the CDR3 is TGTGCCAGCAAAGGGAGAGGGGAGGCAACTAATGAAAAACTGTTTTTT.

The chain joins TRBV29-1 to TRBJ2-6, with D possibly TRBD1 on 8 matching bases. Trimming cost V 6 bases and J 2 bases, with 17 bases left between them. Germline CDR1 SQVTM, CDR2 ANQGSEA. The CDR3 runs to 16 residues. As DNA, the CDR3 is TGCAGCGTCCGGGGGGCAGGGGGCGCTGGGGCCAACGTCCTGACTTTC. Protein: CSVRGAGGAGANVLTF.

V gene TRBV6-5 combines with J gene TRBJ2-3, with D possibly TRBD1 on 5 matching bases. The germline CDR1 and CDR2 sequences are MNHEY and SVGAGI. Trimming shortened V by 4 bases and J by 0 bases, and 14 bases separated the two germline ends. This CDR3 is built from 16 residues. The CDR3 here is CASSFHTGWSTDTQYF. In nucleotides, the CDR3 is TGTGCCAGCAGTTTCCACACAGGATGGAGCACAGATACGCAGTATTTT.

This clone came up once. This chain links TRBV27 with TRBJ2-6; D is uncertain. The CDR3 has 15 amino acids. V lost 4 bases and J 0 bases, leaving 7 bases between the germline ends. The germline CDR1 and CDR2 sequences are MNHEY and SMNVEV (reference sequence). CDR3 bases: TGTGCCAGCAGTTCCCACAGCTCTGGGGCCAACGTCCTGACTTTC. Its translation: CASSSHSSGANVLTF. The entire variable domain, with the rest obtained from reference TRBV27 and TRBJ2-6, is as follows: EAQVTQNPRYLITVTGKKLTVTCSQNMNHEYMSWYRQDPGLGLRQIYYSMNVEVTDKGDVPEGYKVSRKEKRNFPLILESPSPNQTSLYFCASSSHSSGANVLTFGAGSRLTVL.

In this sample, this clone turned up a few times. This chain connects TRBV30 to TRBJ2-2, with 7 bases fitting TRBD2. Unmatched junction bases numbered 6, after V lost 4 bases and J lost 4 bases. The CDR3 consists of 14 residues. In germline, CDR1 is GTSNPN, CDR2 SVGIG (reference sequence). As DNA, the CDR3 is TGTGCCTGGAACGGAGGGAGGGTCACCGGGGAGCTGTTTTTT. Amino acid sequence: CAWNGGRVTGELFF.

In this sample, this clone turned up once. This sequence joins TRBV27 and TRBJ1-2; 10 bases map to TRBD1. In germline, CDR1 is MNHEY, CDR2 SMNVEV (reference sequence). The CDR3 loop spans 14 amino acids. Trimming took 4 bases from V and 5 from J; bases not matched to a gene: 4. CDR3 sequence reads: CASSSRDRGYGYTF. CDR3 DNA: TGTGCCAGCAGTTCAAGGGACAGGGGTTATGGCTACACCTTC.

By share of the sample, this clone is medium-sized (0.01 to 0.1%). The chain couples TRBV6-5 to TRBJ1-1; no definite D call. Between the trimmed V and J ends, which lost 2 bases and 0 bases, there was a span of 13 bases. The length of the CDR3 is 16 residues. Germline CDR1 and CDR2: MNHEY and SVGAGI. CDR3 region: CASSYGNSRMNTEAFF. Written as DNA, the CDR3 is TGTGCCAGCAGTTACGGTAACAGCAGGATGAACACTGAAGCTTTCTTT.